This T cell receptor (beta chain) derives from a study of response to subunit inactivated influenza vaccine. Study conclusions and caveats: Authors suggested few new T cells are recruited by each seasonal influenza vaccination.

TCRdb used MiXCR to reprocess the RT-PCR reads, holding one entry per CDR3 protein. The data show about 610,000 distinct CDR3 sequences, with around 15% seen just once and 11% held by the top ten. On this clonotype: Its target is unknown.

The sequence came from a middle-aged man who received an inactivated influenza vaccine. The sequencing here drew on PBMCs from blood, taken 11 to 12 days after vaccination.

The CDR3 reads CASSALGGGYGYTF. Written as DNA, the CDR3 is TGTGCCAGCAGCGCCTTGGGGGGCGGCTATGGCTACACCTTC. The V and J genes are TRBV9 and TRBJ1-2, with D perhaps matching TRBD1 (6 bases). The CDR3 totals 14 residues. Trimming pared 3 bases from V and 4 bases from J, leaving 13 bases between. The germline gives CDR1 SGDLS, CDR2 YYNGEE.